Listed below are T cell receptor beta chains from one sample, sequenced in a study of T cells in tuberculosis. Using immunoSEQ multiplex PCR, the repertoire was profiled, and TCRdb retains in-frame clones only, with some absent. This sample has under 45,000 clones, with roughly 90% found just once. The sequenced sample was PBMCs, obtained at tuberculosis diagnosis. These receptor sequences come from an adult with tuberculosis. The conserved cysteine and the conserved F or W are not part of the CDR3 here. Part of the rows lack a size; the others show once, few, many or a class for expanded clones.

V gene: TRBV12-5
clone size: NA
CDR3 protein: ASAISGANVLT

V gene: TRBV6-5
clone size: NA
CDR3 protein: ASSSATGGYTEAF

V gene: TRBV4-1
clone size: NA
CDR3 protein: ASTLDSLFSGANVLT

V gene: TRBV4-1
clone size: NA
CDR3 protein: ASSQDSGQFNEQF

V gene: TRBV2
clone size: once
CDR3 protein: ASSDGTFSTDTQY

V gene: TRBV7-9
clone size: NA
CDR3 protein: ASRFRQGENTEAF

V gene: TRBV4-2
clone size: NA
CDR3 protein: ASSQETSQGAGNQPQH

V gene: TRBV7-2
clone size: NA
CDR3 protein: ASGGDSGNTIY

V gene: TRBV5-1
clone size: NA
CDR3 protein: ASSSRDRVSYEQY

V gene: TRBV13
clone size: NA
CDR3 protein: ASSFRTSGGTDTQY

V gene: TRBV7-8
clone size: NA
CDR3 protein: ASSLLAGENPSNQPQH

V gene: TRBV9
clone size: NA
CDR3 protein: ASSVVSGGAGEQY

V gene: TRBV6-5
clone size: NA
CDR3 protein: ASSSLRWVRSDTQY

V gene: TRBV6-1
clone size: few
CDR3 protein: ASSRQGAGNTIY

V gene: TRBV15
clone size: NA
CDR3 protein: ATSIDGTDYGYT

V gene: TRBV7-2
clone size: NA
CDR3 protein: ASSLAGGAVYNEQF

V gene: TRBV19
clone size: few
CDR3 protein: ASRYQGAFEAF

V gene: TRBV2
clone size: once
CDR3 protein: ASSEEAGVGTEAF

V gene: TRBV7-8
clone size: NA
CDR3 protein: ASSLGGGAIDTQY

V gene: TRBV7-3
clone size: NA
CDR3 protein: ASSLGLGGGAGNEQF

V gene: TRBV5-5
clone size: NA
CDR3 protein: ASSRPGQGNGYT

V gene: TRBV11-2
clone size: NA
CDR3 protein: ASSERGGDTQY

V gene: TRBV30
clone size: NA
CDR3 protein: AWKLTNTEAF

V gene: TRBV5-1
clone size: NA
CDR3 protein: ASAPGKGRLGNTIY

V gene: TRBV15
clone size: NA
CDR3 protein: ATATPGQARSNYGYT